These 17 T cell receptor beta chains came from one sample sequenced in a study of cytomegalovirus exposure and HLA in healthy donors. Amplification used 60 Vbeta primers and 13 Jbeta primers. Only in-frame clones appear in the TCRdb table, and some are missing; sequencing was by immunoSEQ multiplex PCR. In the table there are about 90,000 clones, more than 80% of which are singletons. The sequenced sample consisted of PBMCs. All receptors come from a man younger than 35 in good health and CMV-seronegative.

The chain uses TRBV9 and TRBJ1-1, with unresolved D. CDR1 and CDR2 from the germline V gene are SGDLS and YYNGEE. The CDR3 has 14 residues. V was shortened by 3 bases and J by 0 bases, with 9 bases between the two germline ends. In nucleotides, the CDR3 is TGTGCCAGCAGCGCGAGAGACTTGAACACTGAAGCTTTCTTT. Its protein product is CASSARDLNTEAFF. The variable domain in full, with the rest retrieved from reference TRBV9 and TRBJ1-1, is DSGVTQTPKHLITATGQRVTLRCSPRSGDLSVYWYQQSLDQGLQFLIQYYNGEERAKGNILERFSAQQFPDLHSELNLSSLELGDSALYFCASSARDLNTEAFFGQGTRLTVV.

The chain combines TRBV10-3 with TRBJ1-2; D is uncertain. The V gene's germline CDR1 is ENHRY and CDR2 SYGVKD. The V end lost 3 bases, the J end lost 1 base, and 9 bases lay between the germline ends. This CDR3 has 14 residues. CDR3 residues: CAISESGSNYGYTF. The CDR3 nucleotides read TGTGCCATCAGTGAATCGGGGAGTAACTATGGCTACACCTTC.

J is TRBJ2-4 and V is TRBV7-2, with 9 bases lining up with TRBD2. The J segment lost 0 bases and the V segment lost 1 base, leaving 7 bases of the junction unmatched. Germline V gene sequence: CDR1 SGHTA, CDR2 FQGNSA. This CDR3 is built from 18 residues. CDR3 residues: CASSLGRLAGLAKNIQYF. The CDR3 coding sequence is TGTGCCAGCAGCTTAGGAAGGCTAGCGGGACTAGCCAAAAACATTCAGTACTTC.

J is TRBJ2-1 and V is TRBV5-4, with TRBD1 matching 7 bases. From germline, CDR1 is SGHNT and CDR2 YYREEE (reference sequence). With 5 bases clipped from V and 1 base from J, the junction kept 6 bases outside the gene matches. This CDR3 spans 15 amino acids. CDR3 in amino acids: CASRPTGKSYNEQFF. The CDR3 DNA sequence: TGTGCCAGCAGACCGACAGGGAAATCCTACAATGAGCAGTTCTTC.

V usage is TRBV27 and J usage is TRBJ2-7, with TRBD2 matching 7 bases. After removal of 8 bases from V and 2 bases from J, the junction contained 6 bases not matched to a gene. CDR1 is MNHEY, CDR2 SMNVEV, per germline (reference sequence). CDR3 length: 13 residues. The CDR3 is CASREAVAYEQYF. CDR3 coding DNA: TGTGCCAGCCGGGAGGCAGTTGCCTACGAGCAGTACTTC.

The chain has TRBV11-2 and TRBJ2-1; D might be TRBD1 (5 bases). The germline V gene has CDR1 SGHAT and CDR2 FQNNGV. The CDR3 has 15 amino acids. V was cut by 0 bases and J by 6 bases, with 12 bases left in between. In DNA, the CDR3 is TGTGCCAGCAGCTTAGATAGGGCAGGGTTCAATGAGCAGTTCTTC. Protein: CASSLDRAGFNEQFF.

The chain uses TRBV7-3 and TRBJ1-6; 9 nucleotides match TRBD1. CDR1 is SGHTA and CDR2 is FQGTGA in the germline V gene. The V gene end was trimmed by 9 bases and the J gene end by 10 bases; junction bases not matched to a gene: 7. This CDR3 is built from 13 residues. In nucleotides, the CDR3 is TGTGCCAGTAAAACAGGGGGCAACTCACCCCTCCACTTT. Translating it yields CASKTGGNSPLHF.

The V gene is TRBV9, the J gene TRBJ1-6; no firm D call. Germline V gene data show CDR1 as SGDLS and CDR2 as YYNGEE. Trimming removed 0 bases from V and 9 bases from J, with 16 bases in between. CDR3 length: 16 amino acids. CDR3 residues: CASSVGPRVESSPLHF. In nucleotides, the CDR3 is TGTGCCAGCAGCGTAGGTCCCCGGGTTGAGTCTTCACCCCTCCACTTT.

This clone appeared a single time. CDR3 nucleotide sequence: TGTGCCAGCAGTGAACGCGTCCCGGGACTAGCGGGCTACGAGCAGTACTTC. Translated, it gives CASSERVPGLAGYEQYF. The V gene is TRBV6-1, the J gene TRBJ2-7, with 12 positions matching TRBD2. The ends lost 2 bases at V and 3 bases at J; junction bases unmatched: 8. The CDR3 totals 17 residues. Germline loops: CDR1 MNHNS, CDR2 SASEGT.

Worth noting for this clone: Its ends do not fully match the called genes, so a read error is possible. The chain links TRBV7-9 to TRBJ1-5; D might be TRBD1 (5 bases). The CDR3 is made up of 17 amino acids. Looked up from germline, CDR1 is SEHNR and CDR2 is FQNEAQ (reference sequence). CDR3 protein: CSSSPRRGSRDNQPQHF. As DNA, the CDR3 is TGTTCCAGCAGCCCGCGCCGGGGGAGCAGGGACAATCAGCCCCAGCATTTT.

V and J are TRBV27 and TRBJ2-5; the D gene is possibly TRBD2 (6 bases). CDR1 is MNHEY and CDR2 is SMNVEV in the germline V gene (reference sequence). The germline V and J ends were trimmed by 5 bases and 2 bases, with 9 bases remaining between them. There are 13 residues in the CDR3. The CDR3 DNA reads TGTGCCAGCAGTAGGGGACTGCAAGAGACCCAGTACTTC. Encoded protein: CASSRGLQETQYF.

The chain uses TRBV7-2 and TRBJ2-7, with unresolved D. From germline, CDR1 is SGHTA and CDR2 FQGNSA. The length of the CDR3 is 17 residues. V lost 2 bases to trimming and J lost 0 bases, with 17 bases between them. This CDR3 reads CASSLPRGGSRSYEQYF. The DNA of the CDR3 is TGTGCCAGCAGCTTACCCCGAGGCGGTTCCCGCTCCTACGAGCAGTACTTC.

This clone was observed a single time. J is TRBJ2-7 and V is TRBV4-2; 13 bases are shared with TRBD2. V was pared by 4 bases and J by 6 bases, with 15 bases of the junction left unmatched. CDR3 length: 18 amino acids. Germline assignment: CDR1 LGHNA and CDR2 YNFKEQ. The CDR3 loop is CASSPGTSGIGEGTEQYF. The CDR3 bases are TGTGCCAGCAGCCCTGGGACTAGCGGGATAGGTGAGGGCACCGAGCAGTACTTC.

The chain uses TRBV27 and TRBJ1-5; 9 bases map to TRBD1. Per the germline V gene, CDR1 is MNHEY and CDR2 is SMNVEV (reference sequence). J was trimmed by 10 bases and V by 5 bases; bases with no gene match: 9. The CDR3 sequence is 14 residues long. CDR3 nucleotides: TGTGCCAGCAGTGGGGGACAGGGAATCGGCCCCCAGCATTTT. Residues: CASSGGQGIGPQHF.

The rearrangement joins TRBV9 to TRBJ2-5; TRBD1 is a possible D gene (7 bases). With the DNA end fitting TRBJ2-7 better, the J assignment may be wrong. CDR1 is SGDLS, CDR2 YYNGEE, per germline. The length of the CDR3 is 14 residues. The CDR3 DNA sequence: TGTGCCAGCAGCGGAGGGGGCGGGGTCTACGAGCAGTACTTC. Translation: CASSGGGGVYEQYF.

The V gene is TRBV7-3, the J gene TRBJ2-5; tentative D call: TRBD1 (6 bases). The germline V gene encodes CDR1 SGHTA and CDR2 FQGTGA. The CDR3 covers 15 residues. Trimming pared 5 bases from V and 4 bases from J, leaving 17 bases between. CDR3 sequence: CASSPSNRERETQYF. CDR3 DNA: TGTGCCAGCAGCCCCAGCAACAGGGAACGAGAGACCCAGTACTTC.

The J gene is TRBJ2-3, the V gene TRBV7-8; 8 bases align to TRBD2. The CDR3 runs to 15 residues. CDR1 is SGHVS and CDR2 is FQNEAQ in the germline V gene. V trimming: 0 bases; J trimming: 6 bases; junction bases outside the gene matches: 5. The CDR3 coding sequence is TGTGCCAGCAGCTTAGCTTCGGGAGGGCCGGATACGCAGTATTTT. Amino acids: CASSLASGGPDTQYF.